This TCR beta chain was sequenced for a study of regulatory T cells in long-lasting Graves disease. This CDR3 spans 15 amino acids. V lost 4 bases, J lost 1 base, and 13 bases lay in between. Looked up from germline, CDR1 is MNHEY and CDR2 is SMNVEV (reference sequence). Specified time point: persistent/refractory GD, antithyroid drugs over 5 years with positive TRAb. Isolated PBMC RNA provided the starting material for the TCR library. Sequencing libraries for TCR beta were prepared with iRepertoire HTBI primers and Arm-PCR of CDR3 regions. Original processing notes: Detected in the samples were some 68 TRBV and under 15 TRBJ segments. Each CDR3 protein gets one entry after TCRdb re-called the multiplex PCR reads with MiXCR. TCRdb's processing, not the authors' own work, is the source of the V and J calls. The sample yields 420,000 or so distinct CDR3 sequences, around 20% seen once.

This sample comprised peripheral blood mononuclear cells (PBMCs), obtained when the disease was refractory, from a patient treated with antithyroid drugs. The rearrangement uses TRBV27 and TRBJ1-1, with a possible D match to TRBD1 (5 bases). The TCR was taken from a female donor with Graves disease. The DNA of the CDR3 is TGTGCCAGCAGTTCCCTATTTGGGGGGAACACTGAAGCTTTCTTT. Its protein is CASSSLFGGNTEAFF.